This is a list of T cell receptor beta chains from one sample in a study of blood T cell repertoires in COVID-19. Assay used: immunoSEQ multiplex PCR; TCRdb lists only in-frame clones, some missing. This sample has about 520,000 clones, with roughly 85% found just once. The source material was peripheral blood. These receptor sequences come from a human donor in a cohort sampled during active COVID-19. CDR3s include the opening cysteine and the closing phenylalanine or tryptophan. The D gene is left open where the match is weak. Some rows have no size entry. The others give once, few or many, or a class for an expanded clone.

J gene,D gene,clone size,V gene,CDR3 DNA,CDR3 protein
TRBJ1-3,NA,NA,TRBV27,TGTGCCAGCAGTTTAAGTTCGGGGGCTGGAAACACCATATATTTT,CASSLSSGAGNTIYF
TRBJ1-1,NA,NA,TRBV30,TGTGCCTGGAGTGTATCTGGGTGGGGGCCGAACACTGAAGCTTTCTTT,CAWSVSGWGPNTEAFF
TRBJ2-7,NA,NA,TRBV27,TGTGCCAGCAGTTTGGGCAGGGGGGTAAGTGAGCAGTACTTC,CASSLGRGVSEQYF
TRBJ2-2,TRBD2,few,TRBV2,TGTGCCAGCAGTGACGGGGGGTCCGGGTCCACTCCGAACACCGGGGAGCTGTTTTTT,CASSDGGSGSTPNTGELFF
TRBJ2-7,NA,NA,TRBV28,TGTGCCAGCACCAAAGCCGTCTACGAGCAGTACTTC,CASTKAVYEQYF
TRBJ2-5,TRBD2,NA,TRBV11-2,TGTGCCAGCAGCTTGGGACTAGCGGGGAACCAAGAGACCCAGTACTTC,CASSLGLAGNQETQYF
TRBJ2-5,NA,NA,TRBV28,TGTGCCAGCAGTCCCCTCCTGGGGCAGGCCAGCCTAGAGACCCAGTACTTC,CASSPLLGQASLETQYF
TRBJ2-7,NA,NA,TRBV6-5,TGTGCCAGCAGCCCCCCCTTAACCGGGGAACGCGAGCAGTACTTC,CASSPPLTGEREQYF
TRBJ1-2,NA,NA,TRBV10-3,TGTGCCATCAGTGAGTTTGGGACTGAATCGGGCTACACCTTC,CAISEFGTESGYTF
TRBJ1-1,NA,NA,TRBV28,TGTGCCAGCATCGGACTCGAAGCTTTCTTT,CASIGLEAFF
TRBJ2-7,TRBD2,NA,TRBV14,TGTGCCAGCCAGACTAGCGGGAGGGCGTACGAGCAGTACTTC,CASQTSGRAYEQYF
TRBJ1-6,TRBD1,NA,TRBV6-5,TGTGCCACCAGGGACAGTTTTAATTCACCCCTCCACTTT,CATRDSFNSPLHF
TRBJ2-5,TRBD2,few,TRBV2,TGTGCCAGCAGTTTTGGTCTAGCGGGAGAGGCGGAGACCCAGTACTTC,CASSFGLAGEAETQYF
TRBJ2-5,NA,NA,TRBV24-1,TGTGCCACCAGTGATTTATACCGGGACTCAGACCAGTACTTC,CATSDLYRDSDQYF
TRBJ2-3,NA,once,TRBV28,TGTGCCAGCATAGGTAGGCTAGCAGGCACAGATACGCAGTATTTT,CASIGRLAGTDTQYF
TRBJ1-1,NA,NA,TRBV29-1,TGCAGCGTTGAAGAGGGCAGGTTCCCAATGAACACTGAAGCTTTCTTT,CSVEEGRFPMNTEAFF
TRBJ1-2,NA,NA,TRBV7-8,TGTGCCAGCAGCCCTCGATCCAGGGATATAGACTATGGCTACACCTTC,CASSPRSRDIDYGYTF
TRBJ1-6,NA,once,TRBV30,TGTGCCTGGAGTGTTAGGGGGGGGTCACCCCTCCACTTT,CAWSVRGGSPLHF
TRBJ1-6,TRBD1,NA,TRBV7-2,TGTGCCAGCAGCTTGACAGGGGCCCATTCACCCCTCCACTTT,CASSLTGAHSPLHF
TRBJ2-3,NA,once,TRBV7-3,TGTGCCAGCAGCTTACGGGGTTCGCTGGGCACAGATACGCAGTATTTT,CASSLRGSLGTDTQYF
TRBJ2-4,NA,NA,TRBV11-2,TGTGCCAGCAGCTTATTTGGTCGGTTAAACATTCAGTACTTC,CASSLFGRLNIQYF
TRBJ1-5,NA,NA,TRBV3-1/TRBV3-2,TGTGCCAGCAGCCCCTTCGGCGGTAGCAATCAGCCCCAGCATTTT,CASSPFGGSNQPQHF
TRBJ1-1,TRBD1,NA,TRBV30,TGTGCCTGGAGTAAACCGGGACAGGGGTTTTGGGGCACTGAAGCTTTCTTT,CAWSKPGQGFWGTEAFF
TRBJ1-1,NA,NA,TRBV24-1,TGTGCCACCTGGGGGGGGCCGAACACTGAAGCTTTCTTT,CATWGGPNTEAFF
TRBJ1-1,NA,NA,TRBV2,TGTGCCAGCCACAGGGACGTGAACACTGAAGCTTTCTTT,CASHRDVNTEAFF
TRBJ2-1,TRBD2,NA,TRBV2,TGTGCCAGCATCCTAGCGGGAGGAGGTTACAATGAGCAGTTCTTC,CASILAGGGYNEQFF
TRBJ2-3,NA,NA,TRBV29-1,TGCAGCGTTGAAGATCCCCAGGTTAAGTCTAGCACAGATACGCAGTATTTT,CSVEDPQVKSSTDTQYF
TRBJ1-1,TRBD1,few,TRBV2,TGTGCCAGCAGAACGGACAGGTCCACTGAAGCTTTCTTT,CASRTDRSTEAFF
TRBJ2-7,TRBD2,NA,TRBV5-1,TGCGCCAGCAGCTTGGCCAGCGGGGTAGCCTACGAGCAGTACTTC,CASSLASGVAYEQYF
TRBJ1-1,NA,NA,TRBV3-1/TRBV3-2,TGTGCCAGCAGCCAAGACGTCGGGGAGCCGGCTTTCTTT,CASSQDVGEPAFF
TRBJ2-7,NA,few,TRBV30,TGTGCCTGGAGCCCTCGGGGGAGCGGCCACGAGCAGTACTTC,CAWSPRGSGHEQYF
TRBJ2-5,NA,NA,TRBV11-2,TGTGCCAGCAGCTTAGAAGCCACAGAGACCCAGTACTTC,CASSLEATETQYF
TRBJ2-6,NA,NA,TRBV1,TGCACCAGCAGCCAACCCCTCCGAGCTCGAAGCTCTGGGGCCAACGTCCTGACTTTC,CTSSQPLRARSSGANVLTF
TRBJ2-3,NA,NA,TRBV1,TGCACCAGCATCAGATTCGGACTTCCTAGCACAGATACGCAGTATTTT,CTSIRFGLPSTDTQYF
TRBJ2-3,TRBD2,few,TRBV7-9,TGTGCCAGCAGCTTGGGACTAGCGGCAGATACGCAGTATTTT,CASSLGLAADTQYF
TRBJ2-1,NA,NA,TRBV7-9,TGTGCCAGCAGCTTAGTGGGCGGGGCCGCATACAATGAGCAGTTCTTC,CASSLVGGAAYNEQFF
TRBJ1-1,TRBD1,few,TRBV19,TGTGCCAGCTCACAGGGGCCGGGCACTGAAGCTTTCTTT,CASSQGPGTEAFF
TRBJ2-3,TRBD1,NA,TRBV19,TGTGCCAGTAGTATAGACAGGGGGCTCGCAGATACGCAGTATTTT,CASSIDRGLADTQYF
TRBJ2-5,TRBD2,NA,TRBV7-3,TGTGCCAGCAGCAAAACTAGCGGGAGTGAGACCCAGTACTTC,CASSKTSGSETQYF
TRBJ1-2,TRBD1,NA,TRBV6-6,TGTGCCAGCAGCCCCGACAGGGTAATTGGCTACACCTTC,CASSPDRVIGYTF
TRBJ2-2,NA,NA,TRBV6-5,TGTGCCAGCAGGAGCACCAACACCGGGGAGCTGTTTTTT,CASRSTNTGELFF
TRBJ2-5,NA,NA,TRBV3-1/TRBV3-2,TGTGCCAGCATCCCCGACAGGTACCAAGAGACCCAGTACTTC,CASIPDRYQETQYF
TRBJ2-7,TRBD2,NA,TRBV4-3,TGCGCCAGCAGCCCCCTACTAGCGGCAAGCTCCTACGAGCAGTACTTC,CASSPLLAASSYEQYF
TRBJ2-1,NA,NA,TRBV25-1,TGTGCCAGCCGACAGAGCTCCTACAATGAGCAGTTCTTC,CASRQSSYNEQFF
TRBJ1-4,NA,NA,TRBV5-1,TGCGCCAGCAGCTTGTCCCCCGTCGGACAGAATAATGAAAAACTGTTTTTT,CASSLSPVGQNNEKLFF
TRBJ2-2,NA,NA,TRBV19,TGTGCCAGTAGATCTCTCGGCACCGGGGAGCTGTTTTTT,CASRSLGTGELFF
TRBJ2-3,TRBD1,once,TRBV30,TGTGCCTGGAACGGACAGGGAGGAGATACGCAGTATTTT,CAWNGQGGDTQYF
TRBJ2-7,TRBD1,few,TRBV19,TGTGCCAGTAGTATTTCTTCGACAGGGACACCCTACGAGCAGTACTTC,CASSISSTGTPYEQYF
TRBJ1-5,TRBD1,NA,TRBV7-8,TGTGCCAGCAGCCTGACAGGGGGGAATAGCAATCAGCCCCAGCATTTT,CASSLTGGNSNQPQHF
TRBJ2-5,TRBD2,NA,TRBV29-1,TGCAGTACACTTGGACTAGCTTTAGGGGCAGAGACCCAGTACTTC,CSTLGLALGAETQYF
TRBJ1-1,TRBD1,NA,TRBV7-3,TGTGCCAGCAGCTTATACGTGACAGGGGTTGCTGAAGCTTTCTTT,CASSLYVTGVAEAFF
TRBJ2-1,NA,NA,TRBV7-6,TGTGCCAGCAGCCCTACTAGCCTAGCCTACAATGAGCAGTTCTTC,CASSPTSLAYNEQFF